This T cell receptor (beta chain) was recovered during a study of CXCR3-negative and CXCR3-positive naive CD8 T cells. Findings of the study overall: Most assays were run on fresh PBMCs (CXCR3 expression partially decreased after cryopreservation). Naive cells that were CXCR3-positive had more hydrophobic TRB CDR3s (compared with CXCR3-negative naive cells). Each naive subset displayed comparably high diversity, whereas memory CD8+ cells displayed much lower diversity. Naive subsets showed comparable surface CD5, and TCR interaction strength was also inferred from TRB CDR3 physicochemistry.

Germline CDR1 SQVTM, CDR2 ANQGSEA. The CDR3 extends over 14 amino acids. A remark on this clonotype: Antigen: not known.

The study made its TRB cDNA libraries by 5' RACE, adding UMI labels. TCRdb derives one entry per CDR3 protein from the 5' RACE reads, leaving out DNA. Its table lists 45,000 to 65,000 distinct CDR3 sequences. Sequenced: naive CXCR3- CD8+ T cells from blood. The subset denotes: CD45RO-CCR7+CD27+CD95- naive CD8+ T cells lacking CXCR3 (TNR3-). The chain couples TRBV29-1 to TRBJ1-1; the TCRdb D gene call, TRBD1, has no DNA to confirm it. This TCR was sampled from a human donor in good health. Some clones in this sample may be carry-over from other donors' samples. CDR3: CSVESGTGHTEAFF.